The clone carrying this T cell receptor beta chain was seen many times. The antigen is undetermined. The sample originates from a study of early T cells in non-severe SARS-CoV-2 infection. Whole-study results and caveats: There was a bias toward anti-spike CD8 responses in VDJdb matching, which missed private and CD4 specificities.

The CDR3 spans 15 residues. The V gene end was trimmed by 3 bases and the J gene end by 4 bases; junction bases not matched to a gene: 5. Germline CDR1 SGHAT, CDR2 FQNNGV. Unique molecular identifiers were attached to individual cDNA molecules. One entry per CDR3 protein, called by TCRdb with MiXCR from the 5' RACE reads. The sample consists of roughly 30,000 distinct CDR3 sequences, more than 3.5% of them appearing once. The receptor's source is an adult who was a healthcare worker with PCR-confirmed SARS-CoV-2 infection or an uninfected control (not recorded which). The chain is built from TRBV11-2 and TRBJ2-2; 7 positions agree with TRBD2. Sequencing was carried out using whole blood. DNA of the CDR3: TGTGCCAGCAGCTTGACGACTAGCAGCACCGGGGAGCTGTTTTTT. It translates to CASSLTTSSTGELFF.